This T cell receptor beta chain derives from a study of blood T cell repertoires in COVID-19. Clones were sequenced by immunoSEQ multiplex PCR, and TCRdb holds only the in-frame ones, with some missing. The table has over 150,000 clones, 87% seen once. Source material: peripheral blood. The receptor was derived from a woman aged 70-85 years with COVID-19, enrolled during active disease.

DNA for the CDR3: TGCGCCAGCAGCTTGGAATCCGGGGGGACAGATACGCAGTATTTT. It encodes CASSLESGGTDTQYF. The chain has TRBV5-1 and TRBJ2-3, with 7 bases fitting TRBD2. This CDR3 contains 15 residues. Germline V lookup: CDR1 SGHRS, CDR2 YFSETQ. V trimming: 0 bases; J trimming: 3 bases; junction bases outside the gene matches: 4.